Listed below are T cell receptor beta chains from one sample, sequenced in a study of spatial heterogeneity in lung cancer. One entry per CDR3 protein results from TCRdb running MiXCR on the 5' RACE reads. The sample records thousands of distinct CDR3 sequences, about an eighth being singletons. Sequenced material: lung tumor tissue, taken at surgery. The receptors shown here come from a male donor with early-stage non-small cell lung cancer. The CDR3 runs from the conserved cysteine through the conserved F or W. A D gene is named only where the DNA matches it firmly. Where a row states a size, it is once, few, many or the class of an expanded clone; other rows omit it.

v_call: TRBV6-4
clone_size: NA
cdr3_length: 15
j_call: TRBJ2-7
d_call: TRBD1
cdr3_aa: CASSHWTGSSYEQYF
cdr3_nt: TGTGCCAGCAGTCACTGGACAGGGTCCTCCTACGAGCAGTACTTC

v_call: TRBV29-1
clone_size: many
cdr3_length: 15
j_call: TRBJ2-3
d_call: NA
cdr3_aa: CSVDVGQVFTDTQYF
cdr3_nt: TGCAGCGTTGATGTTGGGCAGGTCTTCACAGATACGCAGTATTTT

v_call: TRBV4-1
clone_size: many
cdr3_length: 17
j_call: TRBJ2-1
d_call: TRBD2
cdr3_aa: CASSQDLAGDVYNEQFF
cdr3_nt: TGCGCCAGCAGCCAAGACCTAGCGGGAGATGTCTACAATGAGCAGTTCTTC

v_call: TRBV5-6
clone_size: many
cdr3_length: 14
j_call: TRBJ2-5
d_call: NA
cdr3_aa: CASSSPGTGRTQYF
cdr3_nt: TGTGCCAGCAGCTCCCCCGGGACGGGCAGGACCCAGTACTTC

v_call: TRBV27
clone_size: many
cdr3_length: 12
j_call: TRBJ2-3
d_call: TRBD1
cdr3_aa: CASSRTGDTQYF
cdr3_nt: TGTGCCAGCAGCCGGACAGGGGATACGCAGTATTTT

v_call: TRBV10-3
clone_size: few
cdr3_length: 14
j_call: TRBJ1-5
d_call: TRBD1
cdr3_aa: CATLGQALDQPQHF
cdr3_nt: TGTGCCACTCTGGGACAGGCCCTTGATCAGCCCCAGCATTTT

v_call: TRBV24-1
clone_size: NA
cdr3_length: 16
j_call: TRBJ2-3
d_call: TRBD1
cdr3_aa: CATSDPGTGLTDTQYF
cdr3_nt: TGTGCCACCAGTGACCCCGGGACAGGGTTGACAGATACGCAGTATTTT

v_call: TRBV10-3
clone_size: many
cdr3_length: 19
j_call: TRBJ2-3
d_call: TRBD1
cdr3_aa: CAISESTTGRAGYTDTQYF
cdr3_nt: TGTGCCATCAGTGAGTCAACGACAGGGCGGGCGGGCTACACAGATACGCAGTATTTT

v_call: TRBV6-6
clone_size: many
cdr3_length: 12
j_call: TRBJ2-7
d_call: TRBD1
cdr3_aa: CASSGQGYEQYF
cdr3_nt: TGTGCCAGCAGTGGACAGGGCTACGAGCAGTACTTC

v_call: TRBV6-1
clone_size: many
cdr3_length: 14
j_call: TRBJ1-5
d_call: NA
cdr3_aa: CASVTGGVNAPQHF
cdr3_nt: TGTGCCAGCGTTACCGGTGGGGTTAATGCGCCCCAGCATTTT

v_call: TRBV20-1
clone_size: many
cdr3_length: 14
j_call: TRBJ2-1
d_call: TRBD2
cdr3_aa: CSARHSGRVNEQFF
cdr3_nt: TGCAGTGCTAGACATAGCGGGAGGGTCAATGAGCAGTTCTTC

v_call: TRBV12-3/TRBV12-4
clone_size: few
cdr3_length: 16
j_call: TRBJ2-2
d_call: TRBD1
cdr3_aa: CARKGQGVSNTGELFF
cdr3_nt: TGTGCCAGAAAGGGACAGGGCGTCTCCAACACCGGGGAGCTGTTTTTT

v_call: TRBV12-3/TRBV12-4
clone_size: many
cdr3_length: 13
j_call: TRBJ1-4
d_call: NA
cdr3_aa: CASSFQDSGKLFF
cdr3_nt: TGTGCCAGCAGTTTCCAGGACAGTGGGAAACTGTTTTTT

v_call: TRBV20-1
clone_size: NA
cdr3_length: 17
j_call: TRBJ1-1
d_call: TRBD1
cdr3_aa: CSADDRGFAVGNTEAFF
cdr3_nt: TGCAGTGCTGACGACAGGGGTTTTGCGGTGGGGAACACTGAAGCTTTCTTT

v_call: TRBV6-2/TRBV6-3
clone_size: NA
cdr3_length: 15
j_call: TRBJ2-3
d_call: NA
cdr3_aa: CASSSFGGLTDTQYF
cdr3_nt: TGTGCCAGCAGTTCCTTCGGGGGTCTCACAGATACGCAGTATTTT

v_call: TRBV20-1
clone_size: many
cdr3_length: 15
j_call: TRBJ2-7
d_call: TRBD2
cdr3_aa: CSAKRTSGRSYEQYF
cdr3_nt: TGCAGTGCCAAGAGGACTAGCGGGAGGTCCTACGAGCAGTACTTC

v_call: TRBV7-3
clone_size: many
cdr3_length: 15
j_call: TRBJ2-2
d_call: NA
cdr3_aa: CASSLFGTYTGELFF
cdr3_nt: TGTGCCAGCAGCTTGTTTGGGACTTACACCGGGGAGCTGTTTTTT

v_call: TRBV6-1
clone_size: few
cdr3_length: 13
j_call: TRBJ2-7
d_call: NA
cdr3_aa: CASTSTISYEQYF
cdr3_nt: TGTGCCAGCACCAGTACGATATCCTACGAGCAGTACTTC

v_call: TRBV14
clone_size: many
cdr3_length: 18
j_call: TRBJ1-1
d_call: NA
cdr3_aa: CASSQLWGAGIVNTEAFF
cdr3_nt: TGTGCCAGCAGCCAATTATGGGGGGCCGGTATCGTGAACACTGAAGCTTTCTTT

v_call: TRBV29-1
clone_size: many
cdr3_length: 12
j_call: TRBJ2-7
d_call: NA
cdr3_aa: CSVAGTMYEQYF
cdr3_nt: TGCAGCGTTGCCGGGACAATGTACGAGCAGTACTTC